This T cell receptor beta chain was obtained from a study of T cell clonotyping in hematopoietic cell transplantation (dated by TCRdb to the early 2020s). Notes on the research overall: Pretransplant recipient samples were obtained after cytoreduction. In the study, approximately 140 blood samples were gathered from approximately 35 consecutive transplant recipients and their related donors. Recruitment of patients was conducted between late 2015 and January 2017, and follow-up was continued until late 2020 or death. Study-level results and caveats: Broader posttransplant TCR repertoire diversity was predicted by donor and pretransplant recipient Inverse Simpson Index values. The sample size was limited, and because cells were not sorted, the contributions of CD4 and CD8 repertoires could not be separated. Overlap with donor repertoires was found for only a small fraction of recipient repertoires, with over 95% found to appear de novo at the given depth. After transplant, TCR diversity in recipients dropped, and pathologically expanded clonotypes climbed progressively between day 30 and day 180.

What the time point label conveys for this sample: recipient sample about 28 days before transplant, after cytoreduction. Blood from recipients was drawn roughly 28 days before transplant, then again at days 30, 100 and 180 after transplant. Using Nuclei Lysis Solution, genomic DNA was extracted from unfractionated peripheral blood mononuclear cells that were either fresh or cryopreserved. Concerning this clone itself: Its antigen is currently not known. Per-base qualities were not stored, and no clone one base away is much larger.

The immunoSEQ assay, a bias-controlled multiplex PCR with V- and J-specific primers, was used to amplify TCR beta CDR3 regions from genomic DNA. A proprietary barcode and Illumina adapter sequences were added to the CDR3 amplicons in a second PCR step. An Illumina MiSeq instrument was used for sequencing of the CDR3 libraries. As for how the authors treated the data: Export and quality control were handled in immunoSEQ Analyzer 3.0, while downstream analyses relied on R Bioconductor and Immunarch. Only productive rearrangements in the normalized downsampled data set were used to calculate repertoire metrics. Pathologically expanded clonotypes were defined as those larger than 5 templates in the normalized cohort. The Inverse Simpson Index was used to measure repertoire diversity. To capture all clonotypes, the CMV-specificity analyses were run on the non-normalized data set. TCRdb mirrors the immuneACCESS table, restricted to in-frame sequences. Some clones are absent from its copies; in checked studies, under half trace to an unresolved V gene, and the reason for the others is unknown. V, J and clone size derive from that table, while D and trimming were established from the DNA sequence. This sample gives roughly 48,000 clones in total; around 80% of them show up just once. Jointly, the top ten make up roughly 5.5% of the sample.

The specimen comprised peripheral blood mononuclear cells, sampled before stem cell transplant. This clonotype originated in a man aged 55 to 70 with myelodysplastic syndrome. Some clones in this sample may be carry-over from other donors' samples.

The CDR3 here reads CASSLDPESGNTIYF. At the DNA level, the sequence is TGTGCCAGCAGTTTAGATCCAGAGTCCGGAAACACCATATATTTT. Here the chain combines TRBV28 and TRBJ1-3, with the D gene not confidently named. Reading the germline V gene gives CDR1 MDHEN and CDR2 SYDVKM. V loses 2 bases of germline sequence and J loses 4 bases, and the interval between the two ends is 12 bases. Reading from cysteine to phenylalanine, the CDR3 counts 15 amino acids. CDR3 DNA only is kept here, 45 bases in frame from base 1.